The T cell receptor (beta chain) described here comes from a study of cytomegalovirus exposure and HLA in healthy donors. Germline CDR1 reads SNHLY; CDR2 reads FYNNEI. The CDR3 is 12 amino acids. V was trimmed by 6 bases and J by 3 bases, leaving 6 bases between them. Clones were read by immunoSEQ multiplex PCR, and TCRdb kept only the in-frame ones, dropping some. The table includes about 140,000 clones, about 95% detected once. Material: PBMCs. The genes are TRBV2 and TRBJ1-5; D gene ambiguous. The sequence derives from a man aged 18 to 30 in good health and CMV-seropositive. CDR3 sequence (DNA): TGTGCCAGCAGCCCAGACAATCAGCCCCAGCATTTT. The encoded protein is CASSPDNQPQHF.